The next 30 T cell receptor beta chains were all read from a single sample in a study of blood T cell repertoires in COVID-19. Produced via immunoSEQ multiplex PCR; TCRdb's table is partial and in-frame only. Of approximately 60,000 clones in the sample, about 76% are singletons; the top ten hold roughly 5.4%. The sequencing sample was made of peripheral blood. The source is a human donor in a cohort sampled during active COVID-19.

This clone was counted between two and nine times. This CDR3 is CASSQDWVSWGYTF. The CDR3 DNA reads TGTGCCAGCAGCCAAGATTGGGTTAGCTGGGGCTACACCTTC. The chain carries TRBV3-1 (or the pseudogene TRBV3-2) and TRBJ1-2, with unresolved D. The V gene lost 0 bases and the J gene lost 8 bases, with 13 bases spanning the gap. This CDR3 comprises 14 residues. Germline V lookup: CDR1 LGHDT, CDR2 YNNKEL (reference sequence).

The genes are TRBV2 and TRBJ2-5, with 7 nucleotides matching TRBD2. The CDR3 contains 15 residues. J was trimmed by 5 bases and V by 6 bases; bases with no gene match: 12. Germline CDR1 is SNHLY and CDR2 is FYNNEI. The CDR3 sequence is CASSPGTTVYETQYF. The CDR3 DNA is TGTGCCAGCAGCCCCGGGACTACGGTTTACGAGACCCAGTACTTC.

V is TRBV12-3 or TRBV12-4 and J is TRBJ1-2; 7 nucleotides agree with TRBD1. The CDR3 length is 13 residues. Trimming removed 4 bases from V and 4 bases from J; junction bases left unmatched: 3. The CDR3 sequence: CASSYDRVYGYTF. The CDR3 bases are TGTGCCAGCAGTTATGACAGGGTCTATGGCTACACCTTC.

This rearrangement joins TRBV9 to TRBJ2-5; 11 positions agree with TRBD2. The germline CDR1 and CDR2 sequences are SGDLS and YYNGEE. V lost 0 bases and J lost 0; bases outside the gene matches: 7. CDR3 length equals 18 residues. In DNA form, the CDR3 reads TGTGCCAGCAGCGTAGCTACGGGGACTAGCGGTGACCAAGAGACCCAGTACTTC. Translation: CASSVATGTSGDQETQYF.

The V gene is TRBV19, the J gene TRBJ1-5; 8 positions agree with TRBD1. The CDR3 runs 15 residues. V lost 5 bases and J lost 4; bases outside the gene matches: 7. The germline CDR1 and CDR2 sequences are LNHDA and SQIVND (reference sequence). This CDR3 reads CASSLGTGSNQPQHF. The DNA of the CDR3 is TGTGCCAGTAGTCTGGGGACAGGTTCTAATCAGCCCCAGCATTTT.

The CDR3 sequence: CASSSQINQPQHF. CDR3 nucleotide sequence: TGTGCCAGTAGTTCCCAAATTAATCAGCCCCAGCATTTT. The chain employs TRBV19 and TRBJ1-5; D unclear. V lost 5 bases to trimming and J lost 4 bases, with 9 bases between them. The CDR3 totals 13 residues. Germline V gene sequence: CDR1 LNHDA, CDR2 SQIVND (reference sequence).

This rearrangement joins TRBV3-1 (or the pseudogene TRBV3-2) to TRBJ2-3, with TRBD1 as a possible D gene (6 bases). Trimming removed 4 bases from V and 0 bases from J, with 11 bases in between. This CDR3 has 15 residues. The V gene's germline CDR1 is LGHDT and CDR2 YNNKEL (reference sequence). The CDR3 nucleotides are TGTGCCAGCAGCCGGGGACACCGTAGCACAGATACGCAGTATTTT. It encodes CASSRGHRSTDTQYF.

The chain has TRBV20-1 and TRBJ2-7; TRBD1 agrees at 7 bases. With 3 bases clipped from V and 2 bases from J, the junction kept 7 bases outside the gene matches. CDR1 DFQATT and CDR2 SNEGSKA come from the germline V gene (reference sequence). This CDR3 has 14 amino acids. The CDR3 spells CSASRGTDTYEQYF. In DNA, the CDR3 is TGCAGTGCTAGTAGGGGGACAGATACCTACGAGCAGTACTTC.

The J gene is TRBJ2-7, the V gene TRBV6-2 or TRBV6-3, with 11 bases fitting TRBD1. Trimming took 5 bases from V and 5 from J; bases not matched to a gene: 2. Germline V CDR1 and CDR2: MNHEY, SVGEGT. This CDR3 has 13 amino acids. The CDR3 bases are TGTGCCAGCAGTACGGACAGGGGGCACGAGCAGTACTTC. Translating it yields CASSTDRGHEQYF.

This clone has just a few counts. The rearrangement uses TRBV19 and TRBJ1-1; 8 bases align to TRBD1. The CDR3 extends over 15 amino acids. Trimming at V came to 7 bases and at J to 5 bases, leaving 12 bases not matched to a gene. CDR1 and CDR2 (germline): LNHDA, SQIVND (reference sequence). CDR3 amino acids: CASTLGNRGKTEAFF. CDR3 DNA: TGTGCCAGTACCCTCGGAAACAGGGGGAAAACTGAAGCTTTCTTT. Variable domain in full (rest from reference TRBV19 and TRBJ1-1): DGGITQSPKYLFRKEGQNVTLSCEQNLNHDAMYWYRQDPGQGLRLIYYSQIVNDFQKGDIAEGYSVSREKKESFPLTVTSAQKNPTAFYLCASTLGNRGKTEAFFGQGTRLTVV.

The chain employs TRBV4-2 and TRBJ2-3; 10 bases are shared with TRBD2. This CDR3 comprises 15 residues. The V segment lost 6 bases and the J segment 4 bases; nucleotides outside the gene matches: 7. Germline CDR1 reads LGHNA; CDR2 reads YNFKEQ. CDR3 coding DNA: TGTGCCAGCAGGGAATATAGCGGGGGGCCAGATACGCAGTATTTT. Translated: CASREYSGGPDTQYF.

The chain joins TRBV4-1 to TRBJ2-2; 9 positions match TRBD1. CDR1 and CDR2 from the germline V gene are MGHRA and YSYEKL. After removal of 4 bases from V and 4 bases from J, the junction contained 4 bases not matched to a gene. The CDR3 loop spans 15 amino acids. The CDR3 protein is CASSPQGATTGELFF. CDR3 sequence (DNA): TGCGCCAGCAGCCCACAGGGGGCGACCACCGGGGAGCTGTTTTTT.

This clone was detected only a few times. The chain carries TRBV19 and TRBJ2-2; a weak D match, TRBD1 (5 bases). Trimming cost V 4 bases and J 2 bases, with 8 bases left between them. The CDR3 loop spans 14 amino acids. Germline V gene sequence: CDR1 LNHDA, CDR2 SQIVND (reference sequence). The CDR3 loop reads CASSTQGNTGELFF. Here the CDR3 DNA reads TGTGCCAGTAGTACTCAGGGAAACACCGGGGAGCTGTTTTTT.

The chain has TRBV9 and TRBJ2-2; no definite D call. This CDR3 spans 15 amino acids. Trimming pared 2 bases from V and 4 bases from J, leaving 12 bases between. The germline gives CDR1 SGDLS, CDR2 YYNGEE. The CDR3 spells CASSVGSSATGELFF. The CDR3 DNA follows: TGTGCCAGCAGCGTGGGCAGCTCGGCCACCGGGGAGCTGTTTTTT.

V is TRBV12-3 or TRBV12-4 and J is TRBJ2-7; D is possibly TRBD1 (6 bases). The CDR3 totals 12 residues. Trimming took 6 bases from V and 4 from J, leaving 10 bases between them. DNA for the CDR3: TGTGCCAGCAGCCCTACAGGGTACGAGCAGTACTTC. This codes for CASSPTGYEQYF.

This sequence joins TRBV3-1 (or the pseudogene TRBV3-2) and TRBJ2-1; D unclear. The length of the CDR3 is 11 residues. Trimming removed 1 base from V and 8 bases from J, with 3 bases in between. CDR1 and CDR2 from the germline V gene are LGHDT and YNNKEL (reference sequence). The CDR3 reads CASSQVDEQFF. The CDR3 DNA is TGTGCCAGCAGCCAAGTAGATGAGCAGTTCTTC.

V is TRBV6-5 and J is TRBJ2-7; D gene unclear. Germline V gene lookup returns CDR1 MNHEY and CDR2 SVGAGI. CDR3 length equals 16 residues. V was shortened by 2 bases and J by 3 bases, with 17 bases between the two germline ends. The CDR3 DNA reads TGTGCCAGCAGTTACGAGAGGAGAGGCTCCAGCTACGAGCAGTACTTC. This sequence encodes CASSYERRGSSYEQYF.

This chain connects TRBV6-1 to TRBJ2-7, with 7 bases fitting TRBD2. The trim removed 2 bases at V and 6 bases at J, leaving 10 bases unmatched. This CDR3 has 15 residues. In germline, CDR1 is MNHNS, CDR2 SASEGT. The CDR3 DNA reads as TGTGCCAGCAGTGAACCCGGACTAGTGTTGAGCGAGCAGTACTTC. Translated: CASSEPGLVLSEQYF.

V is TRBV5-8 and J is TRBJ1-1; 7 bases match TRBD1. V trimming: 3 bases; J trimming: 5 bases; junction bases outside the gene matches: 7. Per germline, CDR1 SGHTS and CDR2 YDEGEE. The CDR3 sequence is 14 residues long. CDR3 residues: CASSSEGARTEAFF. Written as DNA, the CDR3 is TGTGCCAGCAGCTCCGAGGGGGCTCGGACTGAAGCTTTCTTT.

J is TRBJ2-7 and V is TRBV5-6, with TRBD1 matching over 10 bases. Germline trimming cut 1 base from V and 6 bases from J; bases unmatched to any gene: 4. CDR1 and CDR2 (germline): SGHDT, YYEEEE. The CDR3 is 14 residues long. As DNA, the CDR3 is TGTGCCAGCAGCTTGTTAGGGACAGGGGTCGAGCAGTACTTC. Protein: CASSLLGTGVEQYF.

A note on this clone: A read error may produce the germline difference seen at one junction end. The rearrangement joins TRBV5-6 to TRBJ1-2, with 7 positions matching TRBD1. Germline-derived CDR1 and CDR2 are SGHDT and YYEEEE. The CDR3 spans 12 residues. The CDR3 protein is CASSVGQDRFRF. In DNA form, the CDR3 reads TGTGCCAGCAGCGTTGGACAGGATCGATTTCGGTTC.

The chain employs TRBV3-1 (or the pseudogene TRBV3-2) and TRBJ2-3; the match to TRBD2 covers 15 bases. This CDR3 has 16 amino acids. V trimming: 1 base; J trimming: 6 bases; junction bases outside the gene matches: 2. CDR1 is LGHDT and CDR2 is YNNKEL in the germline V gene (reference sequence). The CDR3 here is CASSQVGLAGGDTQYF. The DNA for the CDR3 is TGTGCCAGCAGCCAAGTTGGACTAGCGGGAGGGGATACGCAGTATTTT.

This clone has only one observation. This chain joins TRBV29-1 and TRBJ1-2; 8 bases agree with TRBD1. The CDR3 spans 15 residues. V was pared by 4 bases and J by 6 bases, with 13 bases of the junction left unmatched. CDR1 and CDR2 (germline): SQVTM, ANQGSEA. The CDR3 region has the DNA TGCAGCGTTGCCCGAGACAGGGGAGGACGAAATGGCTACACCTTC. It specifies CSVARDRGGRNGYTF.

The chain links TRBV9 to TRBJ2-1; 11 bases fit TRBD1. The CDR3 spans 16 residues. Germline trimming cut 5 bases from V and 8 bases from J; bases unmatched to any gene: 12. CDR1 and CDR2 from the germline V gene are SGDLS and YYNGEE. CDR3 nucleotide sequence: TGTGCCAGCAGTCCCACCGGGACAGGGGGAATATATGAGCAGTTCTTC. Residues: CASSPTGTGGIYEQFF.

This chain links TRBV7-9 with TRBJ2-5, with D possibly matching TRBD2 (6 bases). V lost 5 bases and J lost 5, with 18 bases in between. Germline loops: CDR1 SEHNR, CDR2 FQNEAQ (reference sequence). The CDR3 runs to 15 residues. The CDR3: CASSQDGGARETQYF. The CDR3 DNA sequence: TGTGCCAGCAGCCAGGACGGAGGGGCCCGGGAGACCCAGTACTTC.

This clone was seen ten or more times. The chain couples TRBV9 to TRBJ2-3, with no clear D. Germline-derived CDR1 and CDR2 are SGDLS and YYNGEE. V was shortened by 2 bases and J by 0 bases, with 7 bases between the two germline ends. The CDR3 is made up of 14 amino acids. CDR3 sequence (DNA): TGTGCCAGCAGCGTTGCGGTTAGCACAGATACGCAGTATTTT. Residues: CASSVAVSTDTQYF.

This chain uses TRBV19 with TRBJ2-4; 10 bases agree with TRBD2. Germline loops: CDR1 LNHDA, CDR2 SQIVND (reference sequence). V dropped 4 bases and J dropped 1; count of bases not matched to a gene: 13. The CDR3 totals 19 residues. DNA of the CDR3: TGTGCCAGTAGTACCCTAGTGAGCGGGGGGGCTGTGGCCAAAAACATTCAGTACTTC. Translating gives CASSTLVSGGAVAKNIQYF.

The chain is built from TRBV18 and TRBJ2-1; TRBD1 agrees at 9 bases. Per the germline V gene, CDR1 is KGHSH and CDR2 is LQKENI. The CDR3 loop spans 13 amino acids. Unmatched junction bases numbered 2, after V lost 4 bases and J lost 7 bases. The CDR3 DNA sequence: TGTGCCAGCTCACGGGACAGGGCGAATGAGCAGTTCTTC. This gives the protein CASSRDRANEQFF.

The chain recombines TRBV27 with TRBJ1-6; 7 bases fit TRBD1. CDR3 length equals 15 residues. The J segment lost 10 bases and the V segment lost 4 bases, leaving 10 bases of the junction unmatched. Germline values: CDR1 MNHEY, CDR2 SMNVEV (reference sequence). The CDR3 loop is CASSSYSTGSSPLHF. The CDR3 bases are TGTGCCAGCAGTTCTTACTCGACAGGGAGCTCACCCCTCCACTTT.

V is TRBV28 and J is TRBJ1-4; possible D gene TRBD1, 6 bases. With 5 bases removed from V and 5 bases from J, the gap between germline ends came to 15 bases. CDR3 length: 15 residues. Germline V gene sequence: CDR1 MDHEN, CDR2 SYDVKM. The CDR3 protein is CASSPPTGMNEKLFF. As DNA, the CDR3 is TGTGCCAGCAGTCCCCCGACAGGCATGAATGAAAAACTGTTTTTT.